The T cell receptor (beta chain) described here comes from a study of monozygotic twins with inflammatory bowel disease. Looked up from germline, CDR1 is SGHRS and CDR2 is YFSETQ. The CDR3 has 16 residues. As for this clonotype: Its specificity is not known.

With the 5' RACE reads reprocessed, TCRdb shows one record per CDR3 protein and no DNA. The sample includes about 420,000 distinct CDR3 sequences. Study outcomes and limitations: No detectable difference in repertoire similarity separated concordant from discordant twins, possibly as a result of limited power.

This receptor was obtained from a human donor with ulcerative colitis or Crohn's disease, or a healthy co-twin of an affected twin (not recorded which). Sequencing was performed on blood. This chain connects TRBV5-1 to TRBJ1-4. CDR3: CASSLSPTATNEKLFF.